This passage covers 8 T cell receptor beta chains from one sample sequenced in a study of cytotoxic CD8 clonotypes in ibrutinib-treated CLL. Here immunoSEQ multiplex PCR was the method, and the copy in TCRdb shows in-frame clones only, minus some. The table shows 130,000 to 150,000 clones, with about four fifths occurring only once. The material sequenced was PBMCs, taken after 12 months of ibrutinib treatment. The receptors derive from a human donor with chronic lymphocytic leukemia.

V and J are TRBV28 and TRBJ2-7, with 10 bases identical to TRBD1. The V segment lost 2 bases and the J segment 4 bases; nucleotides outside the gene matches: 8. In germline, CDR1 is MDHEN, CDR2 SYDVKM. CDR3 size: 16 residues. The CDR3 nucleotides are TGTGCCAGCAGTTTAGTAGGACAGGGGGTTCCTTACGAGCAGTACTTC. Amino acid sequence: CASSLVGQGVPYEQYF.

This clone was found a few times. The CDR3 DNA sequence: TGTGCCAGCTCACGAGAGCTAGCCTCCTACGAGCAGTACTTC. Amino acids: CASSRELASYEQYF. The chain links TRBV18 to TRBJ2-7; D possibly corresponds to TRBD2 (5 bases). Germline V gives CDR1 KGHSH, CDR2 LQKENI. The ends were cut back, 4 bases at V and 0 bases at J, with 10 bases in the middle. The length of the CDR3 is 14 residues.

The J gene is TRBJ2-3, the V gene TRBV11-3; the D is unclear. From germline, CDR1 is SGHNT and CDR2 YENEEA. V was clipped by 1 base and J by 5 bases, with 13 bases between them. This CDR3 comprises 15 residues. CDR3 nucleotide sequence: TGTGCCAGCAGCTTAGGAAAAACGAGTGGAGATACGCAGTATTTT. Its protein is CASSLGKTSGDTQYF.

The J gene is TRBJ2-7, the V gene TRBV9; TRBD1 might be the D (5 bases). The CDR3 contains 14 residues. From germline, CDR1 is SGDLS and CDR2 YYNGEE. V was clipped by 2 bases and J by 6 bases, with 15 bases between them. The DNA of the CDR3 is TGTGCCAGCAGCGTTGACCCCTCAGGGCGCGAGCAGTACTTC. This encodes CASSVDPSGREQYF.

The J gene is TRBJ2-5, the V gene TRBV19; 8 bases align to TRBD1. Germline-derived CDR1 and CDR2 are LNHDA and SQIVND (reference sequence). The CDR3 runs 14 residues. V trimming: 3 bases; J trimming: 4 bases; junction bases outside the gene matches: 4. CDR3 protein: CASSIDRGAETQYF. The CDR3 nucleotides are TGTGCCAGTAGTATCGACAGGGGAGCAGAGACCCAGTACTTC.

Here the CDR3 reads CASSSTRVNTEAFF. DNA for the CDR3: TGTGCCAGCAGTTCGACACGAGTGAACACTGAAGCTTTCTTT. The V gene is TRBV6-5, the J gene TRBJ1-1, with D unclear. Trimming stripped 4 bases from V and 0 bases from J, with 9 bases between. This CDR3 is built from 14 residues. CDR1 MNHEY and CDR2 SVGAGI come from the germline V gene.

This clone was detected only once. V is TRBV12-5 and J is TRBJ2-7; no firm D call. V lost 7 bases and J 4 bases, leaving 11 bases between the germline ends. From germline, CDR1 is LGHNT and CDR2 FRNRAP. The CDR3 loop spans 12 amino acids. The CDR3 nucleotides read TGTGCTAGTGCCTCTGGCGCGTACGAGCAGTACTTC. Translated, it gives CASASGAYEQYF.

The rearrangement joins TRBV18 to TRBJ2-7; 7 bases agree with TRBD1. Germline CDR1 reads KGHSH; CDR2 reads LQKENI. The CDR3 is 15 amino acids. With V trimmed by 2 bases and J by 2 bases, 6 bases remained unmatched. The CDR3 coding sequence is TGTGCCAGCTCACCATCCGGGACAGCCGCCTACGAGCAGTACTTC. As protein: CASSPSGTAAYEQYF.